This T cell receptor beta chain originates from a study of siplizumab effects on memory and regulatory T cells. V shed 3 bases and J shed 6 bases, with 6 bases lying between them. Germline assignment: CDR1 GTSNPN and CDR2 SVGIG (reference sequence). The length of the CDR3 is 11 residues. Sequenced by immunoSEQ multiplex PCR; TCRdb stores in-frame clones only, minus some. Counted here are around 100,000 clones, 80% to 95% occurring once; the ten biggest clones make up 1% to 1.3%. The sequenced sample was CD4+ T cells sorted from blood. The chain is built from TRBV30 and TRBJ2-4, with a possible D match to TRBD2 (5 bases). This receptor was taken from a human donor in good health. CDR3 sequence: CAWRSGNIQYF. CDR3 bases: TGTGCCTGGAGGAGCGGAAACATTCAGTACTTC.